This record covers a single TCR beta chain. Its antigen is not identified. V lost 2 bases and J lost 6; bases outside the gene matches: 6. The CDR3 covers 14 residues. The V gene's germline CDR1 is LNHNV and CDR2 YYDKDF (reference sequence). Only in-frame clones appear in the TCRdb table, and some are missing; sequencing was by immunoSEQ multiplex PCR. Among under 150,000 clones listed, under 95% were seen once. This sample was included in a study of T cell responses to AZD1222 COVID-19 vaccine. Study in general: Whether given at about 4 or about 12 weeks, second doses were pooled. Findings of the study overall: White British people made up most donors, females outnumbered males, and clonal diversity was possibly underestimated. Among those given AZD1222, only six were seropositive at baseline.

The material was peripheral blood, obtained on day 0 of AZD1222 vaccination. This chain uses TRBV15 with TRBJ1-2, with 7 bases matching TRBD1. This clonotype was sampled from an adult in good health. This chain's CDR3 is CATSRQGVPDGYTF. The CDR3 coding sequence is TGTGCCACCAGCAGACAGGGGGTTCCAGATGGCTACACCTTC.